The next 14 T cell receptor beta chains were all read from a single sample in a study of cytomegalovirus exposure and HLA in healthy donors. The PCR used 60 Vbeta and 13 Jbeta primers. Assay: immunoSEQ multiplex PCR; the TCRdb copy retains only in-frame clones and omits some. The sample lists about 61,000 clones, more than 70% occurring once. The sequenced sample was PBMCs. Receptors originate from a young man in good health and CMV-seropositive.

V is TRBV14 and J is TRBJ1-2, with 12 bases that match TRBD1. This CDR3 is 16 amino acids long. The germline V gene encodes CDR1 SGHDN and CDR2 FVKESK. V dropped 0 bases and J dropped 6; count of bases not matched to a gene: 5. The CDR3 nucleotides read TGTGCCAGCAGCCAAGACAGGGGACAGGGGGCTAATGGCTACACCTTC. It is translated as CASSQDRGQGANGYTF.

V usage is TRBV29-1 and J usage is TRBJ2-7; TRBD1 matches 9 bases. The length of the CDR3 is 14 residues. J was trimmed by 6 bases and V by 0 bases; bases with no gene match: 6. From germline, CDR1 is SQVTM and CDR2 ANQGSEA. The CDR3 region is CSVEDPGQGTEQYF. The DNA for the CDR3 is TGCAGCGTTGAAGATCCGGGACAGGGAACCGAGCAGTACTTC.

The chain has TRBV5-1 and TRBJ2-5; a weak D match, TRBD2 (7 bases). The better agreement between TRBJ2-7 and the DNA end casts doubt on the J call. The CDR3 contains 16 residues. Germline values: CDR1 SGHRS, CDR2 YFSETQ. The chain's CDR3 is CASSLMGGLGSYEQYF. CDR3 DNA sequence: TGCGCCAGCAGCTTGATGGGGGGGCTGGGGTCCTACGAGCAGTACTTC.

The chain carries TRBV11-2 and TRBJ1-1; D is possibly TRBD1 (5 bases). Germline CDR1 is SGHAT and CDR2 is FQNNGV. The CDR3 has 15 residues. Deletions cut 5 bases from V and 1 base from J, with 14 bases between. The CDR3 region is CASSPRIQGNTEAFF. DNA of the CDR3: TGTGCCAGCAGCCCGAGGATCCAGGGGAACACTGAAGCTTTCTTT.

The chain carries TRBV5-4 and TRBJ1-1; 9 bases fit TRBD1. The germline CDR1 and CDR2 sequences are SGHNT and YYREEE (reference sequence). Unmatched junction bases numbered 11, after V lost 4 bases and J lost 1 base. This CDR3 has 17 residues. CDR3 nucleotides: TGTGCCAGCAGCCCGGGACAGGGAGTCGGGCGGAACACTGAAGCTTTCTTT. Its translation: CASSPGQGVGRNTEAFF.

J is TRBJ2-1 and V is TRBV6-1; TRBD2 aligns across 11 bases. The CDR3 sequence is 17 residues long. Germline CDR1 reads MNHNS; CDR2 reads SASEGT. The V segment lost 1 base and the J segment 10 bases; nucleotides outside the gene matches: 12. In nucleotides, the CDR3 is TGTGCCAGCAGTGAAGATAGCGGGGGGGCCTTTTCGGGCGAGCAGTTCTTC. It specifies CASSEDSGGAFSGEQFF.

The chain links TRBV5-8 to TRBJ2-7, with 7 positions matching TRBD1. With 0 bases clipped from V and 3 bases from J, the junction kept 12 bases outside the gene matches. Germline CDR1 is SGHTS and CDR2 is YDEGEE. The CDR3 contains 17 residues. In nucleotides, the CDR3 is TGTGCCAGCAGCTTGGGACTTAGGGGGACAGCTAACTACGAGCAGTACTTC. Encoded protein: CASSLGLRGTANYEQYF.

About this clone itself: As the CDR3 is not closed by the conserved phenylalanine or tryptophan, this likely results from a read error. The chain has TRBV30 and TRBJ2-7; D is unresolved. Trimming took 3 bases from V and 5 from J, leaving 14 bases between them. Germline loops: CDR1 GTSNPN, CDR2 SVGIG (reference sequence). The CDR3 extends over 13 amino acids. The CDR3 region is CAWRTERTNEQYL. CDR3 DNA: TGTGCCTGGAGAACCGAGCGTACTAACGAGCAGTACCTC.

The rearrangement joins TRBV18 to TRBJ1-1; possible D gene TRBD1, 5 bases. The CDR3 spans 13 residues. The germline V gene encodes CDR1 KGHSH and CDR2 LQKENI. Deletions cut 3 bases from V and 11 bases from J, with 16 bases between. In DNA form, the CDR3 reads TGTGCCAGCTCACCCCGGGACTTCGAGGCGGCTTTCTTT. Translation gives CASSPRDFEAAFF.

The V call is TRBV28, the J call TRBJ1-2; D is unclear. The V gene's germline CDR1 is MDHEN and CDR2 SYDVKM. V was clipped by 11 bases and J by 4 bases, with 11 bases between them. CDR3 length: 11 residues. The DNA for the CDR3 is TGTGCCGGTAGATCTTTCTATGGCTACACCTTC. This codes for CAGRSFYGYTF.

The chain is built from TRBV7-2 and TRBJ2-5, with 8 bases fitting TRBD2. Trimming took 5 bases from V and 5 from J; bases not matched to a gene: 13. The CDR3 sequence is 16 residues long. Germline CDR1 is SGHTA and CDR2 is FQGNSA. CDR3 sequence: CASSTPPGGEMETQYF. The CDR3 DNA reads as TGTGCCAGCAGCACCCCCCCGGGAGGGGAAATGGAGACCCAGTACTTC.

This chain uses TRBV18 with TRBJ2-5; 7 bases line up with TRBD1. V was pared by 3 bases and J by 2 bases, with 6 bases of the junction left unmatched. In germline, CDR1 is KGHSH, CDR2 LQKENI. This CDR3 is built from 15 residues. Here the CDR3 reads CASSPPAGGQETQYF. The CDR3, as DNA: TGTGCCAGCTCACCTCCGGCAGGGGGACAAGAGACCCAGTACTTC.

This clone was seen a handful of times. The chain employs TRBV7-9 and TRBJ2-7, with 8 bases aligning to TRBD1. V lost 6 bases, J lost 7 bases, and 8 bases stayed unmatched. CDR3 length equals 13 residues. The germline gives CDR1 SEHNR, CDR2 FQNEAQ (reference sequence). The CDR3 loop reads CASSLDRAREQYF. The CDR3, as DNA: TGTGCCAGCAGTCTGGACAGGGCGAGGGAGCAGTACTTC.

This clone was detected only once. The chain carries TRBV6-5 and TRBJ1-1; D possibly corresponds to TRBD1 (6 bases). The V end lost 5 bases, the J end lost 0 bases, and 10 bases lay between the germline ends. Germline values: CDR1 MNHEY, CDR2 SVGAGI. CDR3 length equals 14 residues. The CDR3 here is CASSLQGMNTEAFF. The CDR3 DNA reads TGTGCCAGCAGTCTACAGGGTATGAACACTGAAGCTTTCTTT.